This passage covers 5 T cell receptor beta chains from one sample sequenced in a study of blood T cells in healthy people across ages. A second roughly 6 to 12 cycle PCR used barcoded and J-beta primers. TCRdb re-called the 5' RACE reads with MiXCR, one entry per CDR3 protein. The profile shows 1.5 million to 2 million distinct CDR3 sequences, about 49% of them singletons. Sequencing was performed on blood. These TCRs come from a woman aged 35 to 49 in good health.

The chain links TRBV29-1 to TRBJ2-5; D is unresolved. CDR1 and CDR2 (germline): SQVTM, ANQGSEA. This CDR3 is 12 amino acids long. With 4 bases removed from V and 2 bases from J, the gap between germline ends came to 8 bases. CDR3 amino acids: CSVVKAQETQYF. In DNA form, the CDR3 reads TGCAGCGTTGTTAAGGCTCAAGAGACCCAGTACTTC. Full variable domain (remainder filled in from reference TRBV29-1 and TRBJ2-5): SAVISQKPSRDICQRGTSLTIQCQVDSQVTMMFWYRQQPGQSLTLIATANQGSEATYESGFVIDKFPISRPNLTFSTLTVSNMSPEDSSIYLCSVVKAQETQYFGPGTRLLVL.

The gene calls are TRBV7-6 and TRBJ2-5; possible D gene TRBD1, 6 bases. Trimming took 4 bases from V and 5 from J, leaving 14 bases between them. Germline CDR1 reads SGHVS; CDR2 reads FNYEAQ. The CDR3 totals 14 residues. In nucleotides, the CDR3 is TGTGCCAGCAGCTCCACACAGGGATGGGAGACCCAGTACTTC. Protein: CASSSTQGWETQYF. The entire variable domain, with the rest obtained from reference TRBV7-6 and TRBJ2-5, is as follows: GAGVSQSPRYKVTKRGQDVALRCDPISGHVSLYWYRQALGQGPEFLTYFNYEAQQDKSGLPNDRFSAERPEGSISTLTIQRTEQRDSAMYRCASSSTQGWETQYFGPGTRLLVL.

The chain recombines TRBV6-2 or TRBV6-3 with TRBJ1-2; tentatively, D is TRBD1 (6 bases). Germline values: CDR1 MNHEY, CDR2 SVGEGT. Trimming stripped 5 bases from V and 1 base from J, with 14 bases between. This CDR3 has 15 residues. The CDR3 sequence: CASSNTGTHNYGYTF. The CDR3 bases are TGTGCCAGCAGTAATACCGGGACACATAACTATGGCTACACCTTC.

The chain recombines TRBV28 with TRBJ1-5; 10 positions match TRBD1. There are 17 residues in the CDR3. With 5 bases clipped from V and 2 bases from J, the junction kept 9 bases outside the gene matches. The germline gives CDR1 MDHEN, CDR2 SYDVKM. CDR3 sequence (DNA): TGTGCCAGCAGTCGACTTGCCGGGACAGGGGGCAATCAGCCCCAGCATTTT. It codes for CASSRLAGTGGNQPQHF.

The chain couples TRBV10-3 to TRBJ1-1; D is unclear. Trimming took off 0 bases at V and 7 bases at J, with 6 bases between the two ends. Germline lookup yields CDR1 ENHRY and CDR2 SYGVKD. The CDR3 is 12 amino acids. The chain's CDR3 is CAISESRVEAFF. As DNA, the CDR3 is TGTGCCATCAGTGAGTCAAGGGTTGAAGCTTTCTTT.